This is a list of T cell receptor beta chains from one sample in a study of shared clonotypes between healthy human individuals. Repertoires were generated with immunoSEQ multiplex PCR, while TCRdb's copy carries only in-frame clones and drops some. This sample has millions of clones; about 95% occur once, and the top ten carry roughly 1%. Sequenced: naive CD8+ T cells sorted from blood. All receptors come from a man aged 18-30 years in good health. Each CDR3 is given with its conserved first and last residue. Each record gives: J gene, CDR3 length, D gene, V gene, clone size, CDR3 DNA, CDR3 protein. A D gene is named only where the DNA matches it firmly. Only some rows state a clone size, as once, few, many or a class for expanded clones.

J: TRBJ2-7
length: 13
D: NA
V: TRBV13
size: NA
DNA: TGTGCCAGCAGCTTCACAGAGTCCTACGAGCAGTACTTC
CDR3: CASSFTESYEQYF

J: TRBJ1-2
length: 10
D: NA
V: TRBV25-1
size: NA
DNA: TGTGCCGTTGAGGGGGACGGCTACACCTTC
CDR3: CAVEGDGYTF

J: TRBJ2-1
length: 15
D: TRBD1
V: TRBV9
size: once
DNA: TGTGCCAGCAGCGTAGTAGAGGGGGCAGGCAATGAGCAGTTCTTC
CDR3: CASSVVEGAGNEQFF

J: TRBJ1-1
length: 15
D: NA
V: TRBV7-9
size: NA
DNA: TGTGCCAGCAGCCCTCCAGTGAGGGGGAACACTGAAGCTTTCTTT
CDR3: CASSPPVRGNTEAFF

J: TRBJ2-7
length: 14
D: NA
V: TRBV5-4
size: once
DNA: TGTGCCAGCAGCTTGTGGGACTCCACCTACGAGCAGTACTTC
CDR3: CASSLWDSTYEQYF

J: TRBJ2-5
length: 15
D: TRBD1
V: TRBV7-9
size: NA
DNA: TGTGCCAGCAGCCAAGGACAGGGGGCGAAGGAGACCCAGTACTTC
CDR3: CASSQGQGAKETQYF

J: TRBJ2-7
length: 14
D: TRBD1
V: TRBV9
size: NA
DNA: TGTGCCAGCAGCTCCCGGGACAGCTCCTACGAGCAGTACTTC
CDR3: CASSSRDSSYEQYF

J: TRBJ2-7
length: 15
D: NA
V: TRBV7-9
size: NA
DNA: TGTGCCAGCAGCGCCCCGGGACGAGGTGGTTACGAGCAGTACTTC
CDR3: CASSAPGRGGYEQYF

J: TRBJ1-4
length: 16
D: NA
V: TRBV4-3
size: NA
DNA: TGCGCCAGCAGCCAACCCAGAGGGTCGGGGAGTGAAAAACTGTTTTTT
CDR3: CASSQPRGSGSEKLFF

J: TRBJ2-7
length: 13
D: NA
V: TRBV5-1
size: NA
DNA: TGCGCCAGCAGCTTCGGCTCAACCTACGAGCAGTACTTC
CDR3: CASSFGSTYEQYF

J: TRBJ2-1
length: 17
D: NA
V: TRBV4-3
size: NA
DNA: TGCGCCAGCAGCCAAGTCCCGGCAGGGAACATAGGCAATGAGCAGTTCTTC
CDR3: CASSQVPAGNIGNEQFF

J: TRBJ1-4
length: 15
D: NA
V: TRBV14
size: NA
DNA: TGTGCCAGCAGCCCCATTAACAGGGTCAATGAAAAACTGTTTTTT
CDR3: CASSPINRVNEKLFF

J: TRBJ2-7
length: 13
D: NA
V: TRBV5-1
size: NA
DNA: TGCGCCAGCAGCTTGGAGGAGGGCTACGAGCAGTACTTC
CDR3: CASSLEEGYEQYF

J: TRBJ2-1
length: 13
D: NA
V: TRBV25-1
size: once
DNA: TGTGCCAGCAGTGAAGGACTGATCAATGAGCAGTTCTTC
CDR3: CASSEGLINEQFF

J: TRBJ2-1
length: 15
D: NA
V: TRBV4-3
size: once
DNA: TGCGCCAGCAGCCAAGTAGCGCCATCATACAATGAGCAGTTCTTC
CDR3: CASSQVAPSYNEQFF

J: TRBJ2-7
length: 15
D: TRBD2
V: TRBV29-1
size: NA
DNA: TGCAGCGCTCCCAGCCGATCGGGGGGGTACGGCGAGCAGTACTTC
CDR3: CSAPSRSGGYGEQYF

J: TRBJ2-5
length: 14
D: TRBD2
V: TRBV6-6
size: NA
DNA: TGTGCCAGCAGCTCCGGGACTAGCGCCGAGACCCAGTACTTC
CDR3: CASSSGTSAETQYF

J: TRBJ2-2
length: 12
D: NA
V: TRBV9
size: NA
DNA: TGTGCCAGCAGCCCGACGGGCGGGGAGCTGTTTTTT
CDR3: CASSPTGGELFF

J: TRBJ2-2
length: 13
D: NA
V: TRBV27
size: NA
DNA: TGTGCCAGCAGTTTAGCCCGGGGCGGGGAGCTGTTTTTT
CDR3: CASSLARGGELFF

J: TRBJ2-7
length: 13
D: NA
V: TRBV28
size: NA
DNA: TGTGCCAGCAGTTTATGGACCCAGAACGAGCAGTACTTC
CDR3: CASSLWTQNEQYF

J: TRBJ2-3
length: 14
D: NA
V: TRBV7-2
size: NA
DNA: TGTGCCAGCACCAGACTAGATGTCACAGATACGCAGTATTTT
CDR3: CASTRLDVTDTQYF

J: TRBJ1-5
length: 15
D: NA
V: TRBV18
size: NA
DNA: TGTGCCAGCTCACCAGGAACCGTGGGCAATCAGCCCCAGCATTTT
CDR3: CASSPGTVGNQPQHF

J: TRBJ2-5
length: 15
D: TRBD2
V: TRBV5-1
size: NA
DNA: TGCGCCAGCAGCCCGGGACTAGCGGAACAAGAGACCCAGTACTTC
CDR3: CASSPGLAEQETQYF

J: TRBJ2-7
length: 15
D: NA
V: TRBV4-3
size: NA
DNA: TGCGCCAGCAGCCAATACCGGGACGGACCCTACGAGCAGTACTTC
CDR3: CASSQYRDGPYEQYF

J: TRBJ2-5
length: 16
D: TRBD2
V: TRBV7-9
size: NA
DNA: TGTGCCAGCAGCCCTCCTCGGGGGGGCAGGCTCGAGACCCAGTACTTC
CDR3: CASSPPRGGRLETQYF

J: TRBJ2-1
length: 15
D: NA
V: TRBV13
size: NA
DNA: TGTGCCAGCAGCAACACGGAGATTAGCTACAATGAGCAGTTCTTC
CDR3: CASSNTEISYNEQFF

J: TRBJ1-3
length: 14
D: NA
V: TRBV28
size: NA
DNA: TGTGCCAGCAGTTTTTCTCTATCTGGAAACACCATATATTTT
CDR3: CASSFSLSGNTIYF

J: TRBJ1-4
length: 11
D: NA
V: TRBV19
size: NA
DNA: TGTGCCAGTAGTACTTTAGGGAAACTGTTTTTT
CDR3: CASSTLGKLFF

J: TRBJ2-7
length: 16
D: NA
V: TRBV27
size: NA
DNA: TGTGCCAGCAGTCCGTCAACAGGTCATGAACACCACGAGCAGTACTTC
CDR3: CASSPSTGHEHHEQYF

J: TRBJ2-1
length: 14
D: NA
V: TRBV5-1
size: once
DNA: TGCGCCAGCAGCCACTGGGACCTTGGGGGAGAGCAGTTCTTC
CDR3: CASSHWDLGGEQFF

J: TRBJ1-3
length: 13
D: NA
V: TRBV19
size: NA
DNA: TGTGCCAGTAGTATTGGACCTGGAAACACCATATATTTT
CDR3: CASSIGPGNTIYF

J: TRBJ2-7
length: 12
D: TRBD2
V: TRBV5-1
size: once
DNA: TGCGCCAGCCGGGAGGGGATCAACGAGCAGTACTTC
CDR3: CASREGINEQYF

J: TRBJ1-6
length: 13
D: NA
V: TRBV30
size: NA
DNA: TGTGCCTGCCTAGACACTGCGAATTCACCCCTCCACTTT
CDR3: CACLDTANSPLHF

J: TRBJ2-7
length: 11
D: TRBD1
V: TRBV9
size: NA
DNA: TGTGCCAGCGGGACAGGCCCCGAGCAGTACTTC
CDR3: CASGTGPEQYF

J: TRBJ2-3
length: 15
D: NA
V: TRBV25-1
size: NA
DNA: TGTGCCAGCAGTGAAACAGGGTACCGCACAGATACGCAGTATTTT
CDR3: CASSETGYRTDTQYF

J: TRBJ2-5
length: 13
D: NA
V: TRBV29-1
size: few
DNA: TGCAGCGCCTACGGGACGTCCCAAGAGACCCAGTACTTC
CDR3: CSAYGTSQETQYF

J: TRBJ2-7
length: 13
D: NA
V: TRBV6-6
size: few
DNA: TGTGCCAGCAGTACGACTAGATGGTACGAGCAGTACTTC
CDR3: CASSTTRWYEQYF

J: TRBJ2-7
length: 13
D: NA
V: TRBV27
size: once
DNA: TGTGCCAGCAGTTTATACAGCTCCTACGAGCAGTACTTC
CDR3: CASSLYSSYEQYF

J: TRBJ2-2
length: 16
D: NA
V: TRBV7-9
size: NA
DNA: TGTGCCAGCAGCTTAGGGGCGGACCTTAACACCGGGGAGCTGTTTTTT
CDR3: CASSLGADLNTGELFF

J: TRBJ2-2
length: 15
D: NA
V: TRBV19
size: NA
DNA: TGTGCCAGTAGTATAGCGGGGGCCGGCACCGGGGAGCTGTTTTTT
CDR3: CASSIAGAGTGELFF

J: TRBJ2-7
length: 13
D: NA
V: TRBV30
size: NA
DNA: TGTGCCTGGAGCCTCTCGGGGACGGGCGAGCAGTACTTC
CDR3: CAWSLSGTGEQYF

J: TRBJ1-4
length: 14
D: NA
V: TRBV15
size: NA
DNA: TGTGCCACCAGCAGTCGAGGGGTGGGTGAAAAACTGTTTTTT
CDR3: CATSSRGVGEKLFF

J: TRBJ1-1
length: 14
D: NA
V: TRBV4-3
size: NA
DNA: TGCGCCAGCAGCCAAGGATCGATAGCCACTGAAGCTTTCTTT
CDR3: CASSQGSIATEAFF

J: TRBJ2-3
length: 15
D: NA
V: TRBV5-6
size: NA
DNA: TGTGCCAGCAGCTTGTCGACCAGGGGCACAGATACGCAGTATTTT
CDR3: CASSLSTRGTDTQYF

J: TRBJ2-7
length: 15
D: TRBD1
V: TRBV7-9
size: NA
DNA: TGTGCCAGCAGCTTAGCGGGACAGGGGGTCTACGAGCAGTACTTC
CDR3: CASSLAGQGVYEQYF

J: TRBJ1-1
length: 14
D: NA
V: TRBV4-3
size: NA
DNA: TGCGCCAGCAGCCAGGTTGAGGGACTCACTGAAGCTTTCTTT
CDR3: CASSQVEGLTEAFF

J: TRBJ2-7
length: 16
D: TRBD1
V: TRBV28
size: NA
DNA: TGTGCCAGCAGTCTCGCCCCCGGGACAGGCCCCTACGAGCAGTACTTC
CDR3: CASSLAPGTGPYEQYF

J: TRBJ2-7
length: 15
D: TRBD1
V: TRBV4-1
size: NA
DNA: TGCGCCAGCAGCCGGGGACAGGGGGCGTTCTACGAGCAGTACTTC
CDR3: CASSRGQGAFYEQYF